The present entry profiles one T cell receptor (beta chain) with its context. Its antigen is currently unknown. This entry is derived from a study of T-cell reconstitution after alpha-beta-depleted transplantation in children. Study-wide results and caveats: By about two months after transplant, alpha-beta T cells reportedly arose from several hundred graft clones that had expanded.

The junction had 3 bases not matched to a gene; V was cut back by 0 bases and J by 2 bases. CDR1 and CDR2 (germline): MNHEY, SVGEGT. CDR3 length: 16 amino acids. Researchers prepared the TCRbeta library using unique molecular identifiers, the study reports. TCRdb recomputed calls from the PCR reads with MiXCR, one row per CDR3 protein. The data show 800,000 to 1,000,000 distinct CDR3 sequences, with about 29% seen just once and roughly 28% held by the top ten. The sequence came from a boy in the first two years of life who had a stem cell transplant for SCID, so the T cells may come from the graft donor. The rearrangement uses TRBV6-2 or TRBV6-3 and TRBJ2-1, with 8 nucleotides matching TRBD2. The source material was PBMCs, mostly from graft donor cells, sampled 360 days after TCRalphabeta/CD19-depleted stem cell transplant. The CDR3 bases are TGTGCCAGCAGTTACTCCCCAGCGGGGGCCTACAATGAGCAGTTCTTC. This translates into CASSYSPAGAYNEQFF.